A single T cell receptor beta chain is shown here with its context. There is no known antigen for this receptor. It has no much larger one-base neighbor in the sample; base qualities were not kept. Receptor libraries were prepared by 5' RACE. The reads were generated on a NextSeq 500. To correct for sequencing error and PCR bias, the TCR library protocol tagged individual cDNA molecules with unique molecular identifiers. Sequencing covered both TCR alpha and beta chains, and within each sample the abundances of alpha and beta sequences were tightly co-correlated. The study's own analysis went as follows. Decombinator V4 was used to annotate the V gene, J gene and CDR3 of the TCR sequences. TCRs were defined as expanded if a significant change between any two time points was detected under a Poisson model with p below 0.0001. Abundances of TCRs were expressed as counts per million after normalisation to the total number of TCRs sequenced in each sample. MAIT TCRs were defined by TRAV1-2 paired with TRAJ12, TRAJ20 or TRAJ33, and iNKT TCRs by TRAV10 paired with TRAJ18. A search of VDJdb, accessed on 1 November 2021, was run for TCRs annotated to CMV, EBV and SARS-CoV-2, with TCRs annotated for multiple antigens excluded. TCRdb cleaned the public reads at Q25 with fastp, built clones with MiXCR and kept in-frame beta chains. Rows with a matching CDR3 protein are joined into one entry that keeps the most common DNA and genes. TCRdb assigned the V and J calls; the authors' analysis was not used. Here the sample has about 60,000 distinct CDR3 sequences; 8% to 10% occur a single time. The ten largest clones add up to about 9.4% of the sample.

This record belongs to a study of early T cells in non-severe SARS-CoV-2 infection (dated by TCRdb to about 2021). With regard to the full study: Because TCR sequencing was done on bulk RNA from unsorted whole blood, the alpha and beta chains could not be paired. Beyond this particular receptor, the publication reports: VDJdb matching was skewed toward anti-spike CD8 responses and likely underestimated virus-specific expansions by missing private and CD4 specificities.

A case-control design nested within a healthcare worker cohort in London, UK, was used, with weekly nasopharyngeal swab PCR tests and blood sampling performed. Between 23 and 31 March 2020, the week of the UK lockdown, healthcare workers were enrolled and then followed up weekly for as long as 16 weeks. V is cut back by 5 bases and J by 1 base, with 4 bases in the junction unmatched. Inclusive of the bounding cysteine and phenylalanine, the CDR3 is 16 residues long. Only the CDR3 region is kept as DNA, spanning 48 bases read in frame from base 1. Based on the germline V gene, the CDR1 and CDR2 sequences are KGHDR and SFDVKD.

The TCR comes from an adult who was a healthcare worker with PCR-confirmed SARS-CoV-2 infection or an uninfected control (not recorded which). This chain is built from TRBV24-1 and TRBJ2-2, with 9 junctional bases fitting TRBD1. Sequences were obtained from whole blood. The nucleotide sequence reads as follows: TGTGCCACCAGTGTTGGGGGACAGGGGAACACCGGGGAGCTGTTTTTT. This translates into CATSVGGQGNTGELFF.